This record covers a single T cell receptor (beta chain). The source of the sample is a study of T cells in Graves' hyperthyroidism and ophthalmopathy. V shed 4 bases and J shed 6 bases, with 10 bases lying between them. Per the germline V gene, CDR1 is SGDLS and CDR2 is YYNGEE. This CDR3 is built from 12 residues. RNA transcripts were the template for amplifying TCR beta CDR3 regions. When the TCR CDR3 underwent first-round RT-PCR, the HTBI primer set was used. Using its own MiXCR run on the multiplex PCR reads, TCRdb lists one record per CDR3 protein. The table shows hundreds of thousands of distinct CDR3 sequences, with roughly 40% occurring only once.

Material for sequencing was blood. The rearrangement links TRBV9 to TRBJ1-1; a possible D gene is TRBD1 (5 bases). The receptor comes from a man aged 18-30 years with Graves' hyperthyroidism. The CDR3 DNA reads TGTGCCAGCAGCAGGGGCGACGCTGAAGCTTTCTTT. Protein sequence: CASSRGDAEAFF.